Each of the 30 T cell receptor beta chains below was sequenced from the same sample in a study of OX40 agonist ivuxolimab in advanced cancers. Repertoires were generated with immunoSEQ multiplex PCR, while TCRdb's copy carries only in-frame clones and drops some. The table includes 67,000 or so clones, just under 85% detected once. The sample here was CD4+ or CD8+ T cells sorted from blood, taken in a trial of the OX40 agonist ivuxolimab. Source of these receptors: an adult with an advanced solid tumor such as melanoma, head and neck, liver or kidney cancer.

This clone was detected only once. The V call is TRBV27, the J call TRBJ2-3, with D perhaps TRBD2 (7 bases). V was shortened by 5 bases and J by 2 bases, with 23 bases between the two germline ends. The CDR3 is made up of 18 amino acids. The germline V gene encodes CDR1 MNHEY and CDR2 SMNVEV (reference sequence). The CDR3 sequence is CASSLFSHGEGDTDTQYF. The CDR3 nucleotides are TGTGCCAGCAGTCTATTCTCCCACGGGGAGGGGGACACAGATACGCAGTATTTT.

J is TRBJ2-1 and V is TRBV27; D possibly matches TRBD1 or TRBD2 (5 bases each). This CDR3 comprises 14 residues. Germline CDR1 reads MNHEY; CDR2 reads SMNVEV (reference sequence). V lost 2 bases and J lost 0, with 5 bases in between. CDR3 bases: TGTGCCAGCAGTTTAGGGGGCTCCTACAATGAGCAGTTCTTC. Translating gives CASSLGGSYNEQFF.

This sequence joins TRBV11-2 and TRBJ1-4; maybe TRBD1 (5 bases). The length of the CDR3 is 15 residues. The V end lost 3 bases, the J end lost 7 bases, and 15 bases lay between the germline ends. CDR1 and CDR2 from the germline V gene are SGHAT and FQNNGV. CDR3 DNA sequence: TGTGCCAGCAGCTTCAATAGCGGGACCGGTGAAAAACTGTTTTTT. Translating it yields CASSFNSGTGEKLFF.

The V call is TRBV6-6, the J call TRBJ1-2; D remains ambiguous. Trimming took off 4 bases at V and 7 bases at J, with 16 bases between the two ends. The CDR3 is made up of 14 amino acids. Germline lookup yields CDR1 MNHNY and CDR2 SVGAGI (reference sequence). CDR3 sequence: CASSFNLGVGGYTF. Written as DNA, the CDR3 is TGTGCCAGCAGTTTTAATCTCGGGGTTGGTGGCTACACCTTC.

The rearrangement uses TRBV11-2 and TRBJ1-2; D is ambiguous. The CDR3 spans 13 residues. The ends were cut back, 0 bases at V and 5 bases at J, with 7 bases in the middle. Germline V gives CDR1 SGHAT, CDR2 FQNNGV. CDR3 sequence (DNA): TGTGCCAGCAGCTTAGAGACTGTGTATGGCTACACCTTC. This sequence encodes CASSLETVYGYTF. The whole variable domain, filled in from reference TRBV11-2 and TRBJ1-2, reads EAGVAQSPRYKIIEKRQSVAFWCNPISGHATLYWYQQILGQGPKLLIQFQNNGVVDDSQLPKDRFSAERLKGVDSTLKIQPAKLEDSAVYLCASSLETVYGYTFGSGTRLTVV.

V usage is TRBV2 and J usage is TRBJ2-7; 9 bases map to TRBD2. Germline CDR1 reads SNHLY; CDR2 reads FYNNEI. CDR3 length equals 13 residues. Trimming removed 4 bases from V and 2 bases from J; junction bases left unmatched: 0. The CDR3 DNA reads as TGTGCCAGCAGTGGACTAGCGGCCTACGAGCAGTACTTC. Its translation: CASSGLAAYEQYF.

The V gene is TRBV28, the J gene TRBJ1-5; the D gene is possibly TRBD1 (6 bases). Between the trimmed V and J ends, which lost 4 bases and 0 bases, there was a span of 10 bases. Germline lookup yields CDR1 MDHEN and CDR2 SYDVKM. The CDR3 loop spans 15 amino acids. The CDR3: CASSSTGTSNQPQHF. Here the CDR3 DNA reads TGTGCCAGCAGTTCCACAGGGACTAGCAATCAGCCCCAGCATTTT. Full variable domain (rest looked up from reference TRBV28 and TRBJ1-5): DVKVTQSSRYLVKRTGEKVFLECVQDMDHENMFWYRQDPGLGLRLIYFSYDVKMKEKGDIPEGYSVSREKKERFSLILESASTNQTSMYLCASSSTGTSNQPQHFGDGTRLSIL.

The chain is built from TRBV27 and TRBJ2-1; no reliable D call. This CDR3 comprises 14 residues. Germline V lookup: CDR1 MNHEY, CDR2 SMNVEV (reference sequence). V lost 1 base and J 3 bases, leaving 7 bases between the germline ends. CDR3 protein: CASSLYGLYNEQFF. The CDR3 coding sequence is TGTGCCAGCAGTTTATACGGCCTCTACAATGAGCAGTTCTTC.

The chain recombines TRBV19 with TRBJ2-7, with 11 bases lining up with TRBD1. The CDR3 is 16 residues long. The V and J ends lost 3 bases and 2 bases, in that order; junction bases with no gene match: 6. CDR1 is LNHDA, CDR2 SQIVND, per germline (reference sequence). The CDR3 DNA follows: TGTGCCAGTAGTATTCAGGTGGGACAGGGGGCCTACGAGCAGTACTTC. Translation gives CASSIQVGQGAYEQYF.

CDR3: CASSFQSRKGVGYTF. For the CDR3, the DNA is TGTGCCAGCAGCTTCCAGAGTCGGAAAGGAGTTGGCTACACCTTC. J is TRBJ1-2 and V is TRBV5-4; no clear D gene. Germline CDR1 SGHNT, CDR2 YYREEE (reference sequence). The CDR3 covers 15 residues. Trimming removed 2 bases at V and 7 bases at J, with 18 bases between.

The V call is TRBV10-3, the J call TRBJ2-1, with TRBD1 matching 8 bases. The ends lost 4 bases at V and 4 bases at J; junction bases unmatched: 9. The CDR3 sequence is 16 residues long. The V gene's germline CDR1 is ENHRY and CDR2 SYGVKD. The CDR3, as DNA: TGTGCCATCAGTGCATTGACAGGGGAAATTTACAATGAGCAGTTCTTC. This encodes CAISALTGEIYNEQFF.

The V gene is TRBV18, the J gene TRBJ2-2; 7 bases map to TRBD2. Germline loops: CDR1 KGHSH, CDR2 LQKENI. The CDR3 has 16 residues. After removal of 1 base from V and 1 base from J, the junction contained 3 bases not matched to a gene. The CDR3: CASSPRLAGNTGELFF. DNA of the CDR3: TGTGCCAGCTCACCACGCTTAGCGGGGAACACCGGGGAGCTGTTTTTT.

V usage is TRBV6-4 and J usage is TRBJ2-7, with D unresolved. Germline CDR1 reads MRHNA; CDR2 reads SNTAGT. The CDR3 runs to 16 residues. V was clipped by 1 base and J by 0 bases, with 13 bases between them. The CDR3 loop reads CASSDWVPHNSYEQYF. The CDR3 nucleotides read TGTGCCAGCAGTGACTGGGTACCGCACAACTCCTACGAGCAGTACTTC.

This clone appeared a few times. This rearrangement joins TRBV12-5 to TRBJ2-7, with TRBD1 matching over 7 bases. The CDR3 consists of 13 residues. The junction had 4 bases not matched to a gene; V was cut back by 6 bases and J by 2 bases. CDR1 LGHNT and CDR2 FRNRAP come from the germline V gene. The CDR3 bases are TGTGCTAGTGGCCGGACAGGAACCTACGAGCAGTACTTC. The encoded protein is CASGRTGTYEQYF.

V gene TRBV6-5 combines with J gene TRBJ2-7; no clear D gene. Per the germline V gene, CDR1 is MNHEY and CDR2 is SVGAGI. CDR3 length equals 15 residues. Trimming left V 0 bases short and J 6 bases short, with 15 bases between. The CDR3 DNA is TGTGCCAGCAGTTACTCGATGAGTACGACACTCGAGCAGTACTTC. Translating it yields CASSYSMSTTLEQYF.

The genes are TRBV4-3 and TRBJ2-4, with a possible D match to TRBD2 (5 bases). Trimming removed 4 bases at V and 7 bases at J, with 20 bases between. The germline gives CDR1 LGHNA, CDR2 YSLEER. The CDR3 spans 16 residues. CDR3 bases: TGCGCCAGCAGCCTTCTAGCAGCAGCAGCAAACAACATTCAGTACTTC. The encoded protein is CASSLLAAAANNIQYF.

This chain links TRBV6-4 with TRBJ1-2; possible D gene TRBD1, 5 bases. There are 12 residues in the CDR3. V was shortened by 10 bases and J by 4 bases, with 13 bases between the two germline ends. Germline-derived CDR1 and CDR2 are MRHNA and SNTAGT. CDR3: CATTGRFYGYTF. CDR3 bases: TGTGCCACCACAGGTCGTTTCTATGGCTACACCTTC.

This chain connects TRBV6-5 to TRBJ2-5, with 8 bases that match TRBD2. Germline values: CDR1 MNHEY, CDR2 SVGAGI. This CDR3 comprises 15 residues. V shed 4 bases, J shed 2 bases, and the junction held 6 bases outside the gene matches. CDR3 amino acids: CASSSGLGRQETQYF. DNA for the CDR3: TGTGCCAGCAGTTCGGGACTAGGGCGGCAAGAGACCCAGTACTTC.

A word on this clone: This sample includes further DNA sequences coding for the same CDR3. The V call is TRBV19, the J call TRBJ1-4; TRBD1 agrees at 7 bases. CDR3 length equals 15 residues. Germline CDR1 LNHDA, CDR2 SQIVND (reference sequence). The V and J ends lost 4 bases and 7 bases, in that order; junction bases with no gene match: 9. CDR3: CASSNHRQGREKLFF. The DNA for the CDR3 is TGTGCCAGTAGTAACCATCGACAGGGCCGTGAAAAACTGTTTTTT.

The V and J genes are TRBV11-2 and TRBJ2-5; perhaps TRBD1 as D (6 bases). Germline V gene data show CDR1 as SGHAT and CDR2 as FQNNGV. Between the trimmed V and J ends, which lost 3 bases and 5 bases, there was a span of 10 bases. The CDR3 length is 13 residues. CDR3 bases: TGTGCCAGCAGCTTTGAGAGGGGGGAGACCCAGTACTTC. Translation: CASSFERGETQYF.

V usage is TRBV7-2 and J usage is TRBJ2-2; 8 bases align to TRBD2. Looked up from germline, CDR1 is SGHTA and CDR2 is FQGNSA. There are 14 residues in the CDR3. After removal of 3 bases from V and 5 bases from J, the junction contained 2 bases not matched to a gene. Here the CDR3 DNA reads TGTGCCAGCAGCTTTTCTAGCGGGACCGGGGAGCTGTTTTTT. Encoded protein: CASSFSSGTGELFF.

In this sample, this clone turned up a few times. The rearrangement joins TRBV5-6 to TRBJ2-7, with 7 bases identical to TRBD1. Unmatched junction bases numbered 5, after V lost 2 bases and J lost 6 bases. The CDR3 has 13 amino acids. CDR1 SGHDT and CDR2 YYEEEE come from the germline V gene. CDR3 residues: CASSFGQVPEQYF. The CDR3 region has the DNA TGTGCCAGCAGCTTTGGACAGGTGCCCGAGCAGTACTTC.

This chain uses TRBV9 with TRBJ2-7; D perhaps matches TRBD2 (5 bases). V dropped 0 bases and J dropped 5 bases, with 15 bases sitting between them. There are 15 residues in the CDR3. From germline, CDR1 is SGDLS and CDR2 YYNGEE. The CDR3 sequence: CASSVDPGWGNEQYF. CDR3 coding DNA: TGTGCCAGCAGCGTAGATCCGGGATGGGGAAACGAGCAGTACTTC. The full variable domain, with the rest looked up from reference TRBV9 and TRBJ2-7, is DSGVTQTPKHLITATGQRVTLRCSPRSGDLSVYWYQQSLDQGLQFLIQYYNGEERAKGNILERFSAQQFPDLHSELNLSSLELGDSALYFCASSVDPGWGNEQYFGPGTRLTVT.

A few counts support this clone. The sample carries other DNA sequences with the same CDR3. The rearrangement uses TRBV7-3 and TRBJ2-3, with no clear D. Germline loops: CDR1 SGHTA, CDR2 FQGTGA. There are 13 residues in the CDR3. V shed 5 bases and J shed 6 bases, with 12 bases lying between them. The CDR3 region has the DNA TGTGCCAGCAGCCCAACCTCCACTGATACGCAGTATTTT. Its translation is CASSPTSTDTQYF.

The rearrangement uses TRBV28 and TRBJ1-5; 7 nucleotides align to TRBD1. CDR1 is MDHEN, CDR2 SYDVKM, per germline. The J segment lost 7 bases and the V segment lost 4 bases, leaving 7 bases of the junction unmatched. The CDR3 extends over 14 amino acids. The CDR3 region has the DNA TGTGCCAGCAGTTCCCCGGGACAGTGGCAGCCCCAGCATTTT. Translation: CASSSPGQWQPQHF.

V and J are TRBV9 and TRBJ2-3; a possible D gene is TRBD1 (5 bases). CDR3 size: 17 residues. With 0 bases removed from V and 0 bases from J, the gap between germline ends came to 14 bases. Germline lookup yields CDR1 SGDLS and CDR2 YYNGEE. The CDR3 here is CASSVAAGLGSTDTQYF. The DNA for the CDR3 is TGTGCCAGCAGCGTAGCTGCAGGGCTCGGTAGCACAGATACGCAGTATTTT.

This chain uses TRBV9 with TRBJ2-1, with TRBD2 identical over 15 bases. With 3 bases clipped from V and 2 bases from J, the junction kept 6 bases outside the gene matches. Germline V gene sequence: CDR1 SGDLS, CDR2 YYNGEE. This CDR3 spans 18 amino acids. In nucleotides, the CDR3 is TGTGCCAGCAGCGCCGGGACTAGCGGGAGGACCACCTACAATGAGCAGTTCTTC. Protein sequence: CASSAGTSGRTTYNEQFF.

The rearrangement joins TRBV19 to TRBJ2-2; TRBD1 aligns across 10 bases. This CDR3 has 15 residues. In germline, CDR1 is LNHDA, CDR2 SQIVND (reference sequence). The V and J ends lost 6 bases and 7 bases, in that order; junction bases with no gene match: 8. The chain's CDR3 is CASRKRQGAFGELFF. Here the CDR3 DNA reads TGTGCCAGTAGGAAAAGACAGGGGGCGTTCGGGGAGCTGTTTTTT.

The table lists this clone with a count of one. The CDR3 bases are TGTGCCACCATGGGGAGAGTGACAGATACGCAGTATTTT. This translates into CATMGRVTDTQYF. This chain uses TRBV28 with TRBJ2-3, with a weak D call TRBD2 (5 bases). Trimming left V 10 bases short and J 3 bases short, with 14 bases between. Germline V gives CDR1 MDHEN, CDR2 SYDVKM. The CDR3 loop spans 13 amino acids.

A single count supports this clone. DNA of the CDR3: TGTGCCAGCAGCGTAGCTCAGGGGATGGTCTACGAGCAGTACTTC. Residues: CASSVAQGMVYEQYF. The rearrangement uses TRBV6-5 and TRBJ2-5; D may be TRBD1 (6 bases). The J call is uncertain, as TRBJ2-7 better fits the DNA end. Per germline, CDR1 MNHEY and CDR2 SVGAGI. This CDR3 spans 15 amino acids.